This T cell receptor beta chain was captured in a study of cytomegalovirus exposure and HLA in healthy donors. As for this clone: Its antigen is not identified.

Study observations and caveats: Some segments of the V type, notably TRBV6-2 and TRBV6-3, were excluded as indistinguishable. Later analysis showed TCR association rates varying by HLA locus, highest for DRB1 and lowest for HLA-C. Sequences of the TCR beta chain were said to predict the HLA-A and HLA-B alleles of most subjects accurately.

Use of 60 Vbeta and 13 Jbeta primers characterized the PCR. Original analysis: Per a later analysis, the number of unique TCR beta chains was around 80 million, of which roughly 10 million were shared. TCRdb's copy holds only in-frame clones and misses some; the assay was immunoSEQ multiplex PCR. The V and J calls and clone size are taken from that table; D and trimming were inferred from the DNA. The sample consists of some 170,000 clones, 72% of them appearing once. Per germline, CDR1 SNHLY and CDR2 FYNNEI. J lost 2 bases, V lost 9 bases, and 8 bases had no gene match. The length of the CDR3 is 14 residues.

The TCR was taken from a human donor in good health. Sequencing was performed on PBMCs. The rearrangement links TRBV2 to TRBJ2-7, with 9 nucleotides matching TRBD1. The CDR3 nucleotides read TGTGCCAGTACCCGACAGGGGGAGGCCTACGAGCAGTACTTC. Encoded protein: CASTRQGEAYEQYF.